This T cell receptor (beta chain) derives from a study of T cell responses to AZD1222 COVID-19 vaccine. The junction had 5 bases not matched to a gene; V was cut back by 4 bases and J by 2 bases. The length of the CDR3 is 13 residues. Germline-derived CDR1 and CDR2 are GTSNPN and SVGIG (reference sequence). A remark on this clone: Its antigen is as yet unknown.

Generated by immunoSEQ multiplex PCR, the TCRdb table keeps only in-frame clones and is missing some. Here the sample spans tens of thousands of clones, less than 90% being singletons. Study findings and constraints: With two AZD1222 doses given, Spike-specific TCR breadth and depth both rose.

The sequence derives from an adult who received the AZD1222 COVID-19 vaccine. The V and J genes are TRBV30 and TRBJ2-7; TRBD1 matches 7 bases. This specimen was peripheral blood, taken 28 days after the second AZD1222 dose. The CDR3 reads CAWTGQAAYEQYF. In nucleotides, the CDR3 is TGTGCCTGGACCGGACAGGCCGCCTACGAGCAGTACTTC.